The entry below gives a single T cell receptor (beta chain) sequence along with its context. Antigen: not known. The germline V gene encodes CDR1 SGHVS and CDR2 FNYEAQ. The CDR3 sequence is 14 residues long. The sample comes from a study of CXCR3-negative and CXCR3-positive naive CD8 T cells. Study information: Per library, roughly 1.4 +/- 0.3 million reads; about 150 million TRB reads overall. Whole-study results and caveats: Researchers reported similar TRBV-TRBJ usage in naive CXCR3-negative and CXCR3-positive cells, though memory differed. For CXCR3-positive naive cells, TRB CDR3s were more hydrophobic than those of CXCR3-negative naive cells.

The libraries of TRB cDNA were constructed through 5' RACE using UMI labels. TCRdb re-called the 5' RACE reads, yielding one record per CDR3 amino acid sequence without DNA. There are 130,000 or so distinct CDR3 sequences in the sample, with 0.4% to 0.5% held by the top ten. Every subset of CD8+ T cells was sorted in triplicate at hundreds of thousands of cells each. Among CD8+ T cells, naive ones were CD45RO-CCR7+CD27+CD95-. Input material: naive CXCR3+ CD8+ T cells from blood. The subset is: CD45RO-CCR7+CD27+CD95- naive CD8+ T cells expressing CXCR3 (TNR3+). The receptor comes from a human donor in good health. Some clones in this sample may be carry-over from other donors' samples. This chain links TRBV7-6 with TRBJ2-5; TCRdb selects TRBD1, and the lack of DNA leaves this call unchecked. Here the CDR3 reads CASSLSGARETQYF.